These T cell receptor beta chains were read from a single sample in a study of T cells in Graves' hyperthyroidism and ophthalmopathy. Via MiXCR, TCRdb re-called the multiplex PCR reads, giving one row per CDR3 protein. The table includes roughly 57,000 distinct CDR3 sequences, 53% detected once. Input material: blood. These receptors were collected from a woman aged 55-70 years with Graves' ophthalmopathy. CDR3s include the opening cysteine and the closing phenylalanine or tryptophan. A D gene is named only where the DNA matches it firmly. Not every row has a clone size; where given, it reads once, few, many or a size class.

j_gene: TRBJ2-1
abundance: .
v_gene: TRBV10-2
d_gene: TRBD2
CDR3aa: CASSVGLAGGPLYNEQFF
CDR3nt: TGCGCCAGCAGTGTAGGTCTAGCGGGGGGGCCTTTATACAATGAGCAGTTCTTC

j_gene: TRBJ2-1
abundance: .
v_gene: TRBV7-2
d_gene: TRBD2
CDR3aa: CASSLSSGGAGGEQFF
CDR3nt: TGTGCCAGCAGCTTATCTAGCGGGGGTGCAGGGGGGGAGCAGTTCTTC

j_gene: TRBJ1-5
abundance: .
v_gene: TRBV10-3
d_gene: .
CDR3aa: CAISGDRSNQPQHF
CDR3nt: TGTGCCATCAGTGGAGACAGAAGCAATCAGCCCCAGCATTTT

j_gene: TRBJ1-6
abundance: medium-sized
v_gene: TRBV7-6
d_gene: .
CDR3aa: CASSLGIDNSPLHF
CDR3nt: TGTGCCAGCAGCCTCGGGATAGACAATTCACCCCTCCACTTT

j_gene: TRBJ1-1
abundance: once
v_gene: TRBV7-3
d_gene: .
CDR3aa: CAGTPKGVRGAEAFF
CDR3nt: TGTGCCGGCACCCCAAAGGGGGTGCGGGGAGCTGAAGCTTTCTTT

j_gene: TRBJ2-1
abundance: many
v_gene: TRBV9
d_gene: TRBD2
CDR3aa: CASSVAAHPSGRFAYNEQFF
CDR3nt: TGTGCCAGCAGCGTAGCCGCTCATCCTAGCGGGAGGTTTGCCTACAATGAGCAGTTCTTC

j_gene: TRBJ2-5
abundance: .
v_gene: TRBV7-2
d_gene: .
CDR3aa: CASSLEGGTQYF
CDR3nt: TGTGCCAGCAGCTTAGAGGGAGGGACCCAGTACTTC

j_gene: TRBJ1-2
abundance: many
v_gene: TRBV28
d_gene: TRBD1
CDR3aa: CASSSTGAYGYTF
CDR3nt: TGTGCCAGCAGTTCCACAGGGGCCTATGGCTACACCTTC

j_gene: TRBJ2-1
abundance: once
v_gene: TRBV19
d_gene: TRBD2
CDR3aa: CASSIGTGGRAIGSYNEQFF
CDR3nt: TGTGCCAGTAGTATAGGAACCGGCGGGAGGGCCATCGGGTCCTACAATGAGCAGTTCTTC

j_gene: TRBJ2-4
abundance: many
v_gene: TRBV29-1
d_gene: TRBD1
CDR3aa: CSVESSGQGEGLAKNIQYF
CDR3nt: TGCAGCGTTGAATCTTCGGGACAGGGGGAGGGCCTAGCCAAAAACATTCAGTACTTC

j_gene: TRBJ1-6
abundance: medium-sized
v_gene: TRBV19
d_gene: TRBD1
CDR3aa: CASSIRAGQSNSPLHF
CDR3nt: TGTGCCAGTAGTATCCGCGCGGGACAGAGCAATTCACCCCTCCACTTT

j_gene: TRBJ2-5
abundance: many
v_gene: TRBV6-5
d_gene: .
CDR3aa: CASSYGGRGLQETQYF
CDR3nt: TGTGCCAGCAGCTACGGGGGTAGGGGGTTACAAGAGACCCAGTACTTC

j_gene: TRBJ2-7
abundance: .
v_gene: TRBV14
d_gene: TRBD1
CDR3aa: CASSQAGQGDYEQYF
CDR3nt: TGTGCCAGCAGCCAAGCGGGACAGGGGGATTACGAGCAGTACTTC

j_gene: TRBJ1-5
abundance: many
v_gene: TRBV19
d_gene: TRBD1
CDR3aa: CASSKSGGFGQPQHF
CDR3nt: TGTGCCAGTAGTAAGTCAGGGGGCTTTGGTCAGCCCCAGCATTTT

j_gene: TRBJ1-2
abundance: .
v_gene: TRBV11-2
d_gene: .
CDR3aa: CASSPGGIQLLPNYGYTF
CDR3nt: TGTGCCAGCAGCCCTGGGGGGATACAGCTTCTACCCAACTATGGCTACACCTTC

j_gene: TRBJ2-1
abundance: .
v_gene: TRBV20-1
d_gene: .
CDR3aa: CSARDWGGGHDEQFF
CDR3nt: TGCAGTGCTAGAGATTGGGGTGGAGGGCACGATGAGCAGTTCTTC

j_gene: TRBJ1-2
abundance: many
v_gene: TRBV6-1
d_gene: .
CDR3aa: CASSERRLRGTFNYGYTF
CDR3nt: TGTGCCAGCAGTGAAAGAAGGCTTCGCGGGACATTTAACTATGGCTACACCTTC

j_gene: TRBJ2-7
abundance: .
v_gene: TRBV6-1
d_gene: .
CDR3aa: CASSEVGQGRVEQYF
CDR3nt: TGTGCCAGCAGTGAGGTTGGGCAGGGGCGAGTCGAGCAGTACTTC